This T cell receptor (beta chain) was found in a study of T cells expressing NK-cell markers. The wider study: The TCR beta repertoires originated in sorted CD3+CD56+NKG2C+, CD3+CD56+NKG2C- and CD3+CD56-NKG2C+ T cells. Eight donors were sequenced, seven testing HCMV-seropositive and one testing seronegative. Study-wide points: Dominant NKG2C+ clonotypes in five to seven donors made up about 1.0-7.0% of CD8+ T cells.

cDNA encoding TCR beta was synthesized via 5'RACE template switching incorporating UMIs. One entry per CDR3 protein, without DNA, is what TCRdb gives after re-calling the 5' RACE reads. Reported are approximately 440,000 distinct CDR3 sequences; the ten largest clones contain under 1.5%. With regard to this clonotype: Its antigen is not identified.

The V gene's germline CDR1 is SGHNT and CDR2 YENEEA. The CDR3 is 14 amino acids. This receptor was identified in a woman between 50 and 59 years old in good health. The source material was blood T cells: a sorted CD56 or NKG2C T cell subset, CD4+ or CD8+ T cells, or bulk PBMC T cells (not recorded which). The rearrangement joins TRBV11-3 to TRBJ1-4; checking the TCRdb D call of TRBD1 is not possible without DNA. The chain's CDR3 is CASSGQPNNEKLFF.